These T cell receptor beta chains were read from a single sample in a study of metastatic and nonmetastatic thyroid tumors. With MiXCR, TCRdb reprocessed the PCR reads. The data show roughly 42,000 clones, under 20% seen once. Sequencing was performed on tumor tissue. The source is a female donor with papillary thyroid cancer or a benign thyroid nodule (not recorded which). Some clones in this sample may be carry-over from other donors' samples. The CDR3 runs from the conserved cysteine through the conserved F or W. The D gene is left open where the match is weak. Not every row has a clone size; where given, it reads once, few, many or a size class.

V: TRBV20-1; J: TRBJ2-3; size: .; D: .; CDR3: CSATRTQRTDFFDTQYF; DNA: TGCAGTGCCACCCGAACCCAGCGGACAGACTTTTTTGATACGCAGTATTTT
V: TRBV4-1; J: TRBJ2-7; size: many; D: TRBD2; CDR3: CASSQDPSGSSYEQYF; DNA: TGCGCCAGCAGCCAAGATCCTAGCGGGAGCTCCTACGAGCAGTACTTC
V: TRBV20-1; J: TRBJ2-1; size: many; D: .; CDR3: CSAMTGAILQEQFF; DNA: TGCAGTGCAATGACAGGAGCAATATTGCAGGAGCAGTTCTTC
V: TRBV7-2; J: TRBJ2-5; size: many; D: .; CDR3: CASSLLATPRETQYF; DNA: TGTGCCAGCAGCCTACTAGCAACCCCCCGGGAGACCCAGTACTTC
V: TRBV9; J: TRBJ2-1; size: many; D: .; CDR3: CASSGRGGVYNEQFF; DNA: TGTGCCAGCAGCGGCAGGGGCGGAGTCTACAATGAGCAGTTCTTC
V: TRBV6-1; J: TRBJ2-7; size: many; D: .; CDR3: CATLGRRYEQYF; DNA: TGTGCCACCCTGGGGCGGCGGTACGAGCAGTACTTC
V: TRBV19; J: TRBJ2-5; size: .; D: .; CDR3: CASSMELGETQYF; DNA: TGTGCCAGTAGTATGGAGTTAGGGGAGACCCAGTACTTC
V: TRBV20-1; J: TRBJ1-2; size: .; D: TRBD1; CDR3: CSAGQTGGYGYTF; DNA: TGCAGTGCTGGACAGACAGGGGGCTATGGCTACACCTTC
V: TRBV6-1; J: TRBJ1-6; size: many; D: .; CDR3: CASSPGLDASPLHF; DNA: TGTGCCAGCAGCCCGGGGTTAGATGCTTCACCCCTCCACTTT
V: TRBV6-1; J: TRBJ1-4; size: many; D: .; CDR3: CASSGGNEKLFF; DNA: TGTGCCAGCAGTGGAGGGAATGAAAAACTGTTTTTT